The subject of this entry is one TCR beta chain. The data were obtained in a study of blood T cell repertoires in COVID-19. Across the whole study: Spain, Italy and the United States supplied samples that represented acute and convalescent COVID-19. The cDNA or gDNA used as material had been derived from T cells, B-cell-depleted T cells, or PBMCs.

As handled by the study authors: Estimation of nucleated cell counts was performed using reference gene primer amplification. Method: immunoSEQ multiplex PCR; TCRdb's copy keeps in-frame clones and lacks some. V and J calls and clone size are copied from that table; D and trimming were computed from the DNA. This sample yields hundreds of thousands of clones, of which around 83% are seen a single time; over 10% belongs to the top ten. V shed 6 bases and J 0 bases; nucleotides not matched to a gene: 5. From germline, CDR1 is MNHEY and CDR2 SVGAGI. The CDR3 contains 15 residues. Specimen: peripheral blood. The clonotype originates from a woman aged 55-69 years with active or convalescent COVID-19. The V gene is TRBV6-5, the J gene TRBJ2-3, with 8 bases fitting TRBD2. The CDR3 sequence is CASSRAGASTDTQYF. CDR3 sequence (DNA): TGTGCCAGCAGCCGAGCGGGGGCTAGCACAGATACGCAGTATTTT.